Listed below are T cell receptor beta chains from one sample, sequenced in a study of blood T cell repertoires in COVID-19. Data came from immunoSEQ multiplex PCR; TCRdb stores just in-frame clones and leaves some out. This sample has about 210,000 clones, with roughly 84% found just once. Sequenced material: PBMCs or T cells enriched from blood (not recorded which). The receptors here all came from a man under 40 in a cohort exposed to, infected with or recovered from COVID-19 (not recorded which). Each CDR3 is given with its conserved first and last residue. A D gene is named only where the DNA matches it firmly.

d_call v_call cdr3_aa
- TRBV9 CASSFILATYNEQFF
TRBD2 TRBV6-5 CASSFGTSGNYEQYF
TRBD1 TRBV7-3 CASFATGCYEQFF
TRBD1 TRBV7-2 CASSLQGAVNTEAFF
- TRBV5-5 CASSLEGHPSYEQYF
TRBD2 TRBV5-1 CASSPSRLARGDEQYF
- TRBV28 CASSPPRGQTDTQYF
TRBD2 TRBV19 CASSIETRTSGRANEQFF
- TRBV29-1 CSVRSIVAKNIQYF
TRBD1 TRBV19 CASSIPRQGAGQPQHF